A selection of T cell receptor beta chains follows, all from one sample in a study of cytomegalovirus exposure and HLA in healthy donors. Produced via immunoSEQ multiplex PCR; TCRdb's table is partial and in-frame only. The table lists a few hundred thousand clones, roughly 85% of them singletons. The specimen sequenced was PBMCs. Every receptor here comes from a woman aged 18-35 years in good health and CMV-seronegative. Both conserved end residues are part of each CDR3. A D gene is named only where the DNA matches it firmly. Not all rows give a size; the values are once, few, many and, for expanded clones, a class.

d_gene: -
v_gene: TRBV27
j_gene: TRBJ1-1
abundance: -
CDR3aa: CASSSRQLNTEAFF
CDR3nt: TGTGCCAGCAGTTCGCGCCAATTGAACACTGAAGCTTTCTTT

d_gene: -
v_gene: TRBV10-3
j_gene: TRBJ2-2
abundance: -
CDR3aa: CAITSSGELFF
CDR3nt: TGTGCCATCACCTCGAGCGGGGAGCTGTTTTTT

d_gene: -
v_gene: TRBV29-1
j_gene: TRBJ1-2
abundance: -
CDR3aa: CSVELRTNYGYTF
CDR3nt: TGCAGCGTTGAACTCCGTACTAACTATGGCTACACCTTC

d_gene: -
v_gene: TRBV6-5
j_gene: TRBJ1-1
abundance: -
CDR3aa: CASTRGGRTFF
CDR3nt: TGTGCCAGCACCCGGGGGGGGCGGACTTTCTTT

d_gene: TRBD2
v_gene: TRBV7-2
j_gene: TRBJ2-7
abundance: -
CDR3aa: CASSLKGLADPSYEQYF
CDR3nt: TGTGCCAGCAGCTTAAAGGGACTAGCGGACCCCTCCTACGAGCAGTACTTC

d_gene: -
v_gene: TRBV6-1
j_gene: TRBJ1-2
abundance: -
CDR3aa: CASSEATSADYGYTF
CDR3nt: TGTGCCAGCAGTGAAGCAACTTCTGCCGACTATGGCTACACCTTC

d_gene: TRBD2
v_gene: TRBV27
j_gene: TRBJ2-1
abundance: -
CDR3aa: CASGQTSGGKQFF
CDR3nt: TGTGCCAGCGGACAGACTAGCGGGGGGAAGCAGTTCTTC

d_gene: TRBD2
v_gene: TRBV7-6
j_gene: TRBJ2-3
abundance: -
CDR3aa: CASSPTSGVGDTQYF
CDR3nt: TGTGCCAGCAGCCCAACTAGCGGCGTTGGGGATACGCAGTATTTT

d_gene: TRBD2
v_gene: TRBV18
j_gene: TRBJ2-5
abundance: once
CDR3aa: CASSPGLADQETQYF
CDR3nt: TGTGCCAGCTCCCCGGGACTAGCGGACCAAGAGACCCAGTACTTC

d_gene: -
v_gene: TRBV29-1
j_gene: TRBJ1-2
abundance: few
CDR3aa: CSVEGEDGYTF
CDR3nt: TGCAGCGTTGAAGGTGAGGATGGCTACACCTTC

d_gene: TRBD1
v_gene: TRBV4-2
j_gene: TRBJ1-4
abundance: -
CDR3aa: CASSPDWDRLNEKLFF
CDR3nt: TGTGCCAGCAGCCCTGACTGGGACAGACTCAATGAAAAACTGTTTTTT

d_gene: TRBD2
v_gene: TRBV6-5
j_gene: TRBJ2-7
abundance: -
CDR3aa: CASSYSEERGTYEQYF
CDR3nt: TGTGCCAGCAGTTACTCGGAGGAGCGGGGAACCTACGAGCAGTACTTC

d_gene: -
v_gene: TRBV5-5
j_gene: TRBJ1-5
abundance: -
CDR3aa: CASSLTPSDQPQHF
CDR3nt: TGTGCCAGCAGCTTGACCCCAAGCGATCAGCCCCAGCATTTT

d_gene: -
v_gene: TRBV6-1
j_gene: TRBJ2-1
abundance: -
CDR3aa: CASSRTIEQFF
CDR3nt: TGTGCCAGCAGCCGGACTATTGAGCAGTTCTTC

d_gene: TRBD2
v_gene: TRBV29-1
j_gene: TRBJ2-1
abundance: once
CDR3aa: CSVEREGQFF
CDR3nt: TGCAGCGTGGAGCGGGAGGGGCAGTTCTTC

d_gene: -
v_gene: TRBV6-1
j_gene: TRBJ1-1
abundance: once
CDR3aa: CASSDAGAGNTEAFF
CDR3nt: TGTGCCAGCAGTGACGCAGGGGCTGGGAACACTGAAGCTTTCTTT

d_gene: TRBD2
v_gene: TRBV2
j_gene: TRBJ2-7
abundance: once
CDR3aa: CASSETSGRFYEQYF
CDR3nt: TGTGCCAGCAGCGAGACTAGCGGGAGATTCTACGAGCAGTACTTC

d_gene: -
v_gene: TRBV30
j_gene: TRBJ1-1
abundance: -
CDR3aa: CAWSKPTGLYTEAFF
CDR3nt: TGTGCCTGGAGCAAACCGACCGGACTTTACACTGAAGCTTTCTTT

d_gene: TRBD2
v_gene: TRBV5-1
j_gene: TRBJ2-2
abundance: -
CDR3aa: CASSPSGAGNTGELFF
CDR3nt: TGCGCCAGCAGCCCCTCCGGAGCGGGAAACACCGGGGAGCTGTTTTTT

d_gene: TRBD2
v_gene: TRBV9
j_gene: TRBJ2-7
abundance: -
CDR3aa: CASSSWAGDQQYF
CDR3nt: TGTGCCAGCAGCTCGTGGGCGGGGGATCAGCAGTACTTC

d_gene: TRBD2
v_gene: TRBV9
j_gene: TRBJ2-1
abundance: once
CDR3aa: CASSPDRLAGGDEQFF
CDR3nt: TGTGCCAGCAGCCCTGACCGACTAGCGGGAGGGGATGAGCAGTTCTTC

d_gene: TRBD1
v_gene: TRBV28
j_gene: TRBJ2-5
abundance: -
CDR3aa: CASSWDRAQETQYF
CDR3nt: TGTGCCAGCAGTTGGGACAGAGCACAAGAGACCCAGTACTTC

d_gene: -
v_gene: TRBV2
j_gene: TRBJ2-7
abundance: -
CDR3aa: CASRVGHLDSYEQYF
CDR3nt: TGTGCCAGCAGGGTTGGACACCTGGATTCCTACGAGCAGTACTTC

d_gene: -
v_gene: TRBV4-3
j_gene: TRBJ1-2
abundance: few
CDR3aa: CASSQDGSGKGYTF
CDR3nt: TGCGCCAGCAGCCAAGATGGATCAGGGAAAGGCTACACCTTC

d_gene: -
v_gene: TRBV9
j_gene: TRBJ1-1
abundance: once
CDR3aa: CASSVGGLDGAEAFF
CDR3nt: TGTGCCAGCAGCGTAGGGGGACTAGACGGCGCTGAAGCTTTCTTT

d_gene: TRBD2
v_gene: TRBV7-3
j_gene: TRBJ2-5
abundance: -
CDR3aa: CASSLSGGAEETQYF
CDR3nt: TGTGCCAGCAGCTTATCGGGAGGGGCGGAAGAGACCCAGTACTTC

d_gene: -
v_gene: TRBV7-9
j_gene: TRBJ1-4
abundance: -
CDR3aa: CASSLEFVGRGQKLFF
CDR3nt: TGTGCCAGCAGCTTAGAGTTTGTCGGTCGCGGGCAGAAACTGTTTTTT

d_gene: -
v_gene: TRBV27
j_gene: TRBJ1-4
abundance: once
CDR3aa: CATHSGKNEKLFF
CDR3nt: TGTGCCACCCACAGCGGGAAAAATGAAAAACTGTTTTTT

d_gene: TRBD1
v_gene: TRBV27
j_gene: TRBJ1-3
abundance: -
CDR3aa: CASSLQGQGPGNTIYF
CDR3nt: TGTGCCAGCAGTTTACAGGGACAGGGGCCGGGAAACACCATATATTTT

d_gene: TRBD1
v_gene: TRBV9
j_gene: TRBJ2-7
abundance: -
CDR3aa: CASSVRSDRDGEQYF
CDR3nt: TGTGCCAGCAGCGTAAGGAGTGACAGGGATGGCGAGCAGTACTTC

d_gene: -
v_gene: TRBV18
j_gene: TRBJ2-2
abundance: -
CDR3aa: CASSASAEELFF
CDR3nt: TGTGCCAGCTCAGCGAGCGCGGAGGAGCTGTTTTTT

d_gene: TRBD2
v_gene: TRBV5-4
j_gene: TRBJ2-1
abundance: -
CDR3aa: CASSLGSGRFSYNEQFF
CDR3nt: TGTGCCAGCAGCTTGGGTAGCGGGAGATTCTCCTACAATGAGCAGTTCTTC

d_gene: -
v_gene: TRBV7-8
j_gene: TRBJ2-1
abundance: -
CDR3aa: CASSKRTIAIRNNEQFF
CDR3nt: TGTGCCAGCAGCAAAAGAACAATAGCTATTCGAAACAATGAGCAGTTCTTC

d_gene: -
v_gene: TRBV7-3
j_gene: TRBJ1-1
abundance: -
CDR3aa: CASSSSVDKLNTEAFF
CDR3nt: TGTGCCAGCAGCTCATCCGTGGACAAACTAAACACTGAAGCTTTCTTT

d_gene: -
v_gene: TRBV7-2
j_gene: TRBJ2-3
abundance: -
CDR3aa: CASNHPLLEADTQYF
CDR3nt: TGTGCCAGCAACCACCCCCTCCTGGAGGCAGATACGCAGTATTTT

d_gene: TRBD1
v_gene: TRBV6-6
j_gene: TRBJ1-5
abundance: -
CDR3aa: CASSPNRGAQPQHF
CDR3nt: TGTGCCAGCAGTCCGAACAGGGGCGCCCAGCCCCAGCATTTT

d_gene: -
v_gene: TRBV6-6
j_gene: TRBJ2-3
abundance: once
CDR3aa: CASSYSNFYGTDTQYF
CDR3nt: TGTGCCAGCAGTTACTCCAACTTCTATGGTACGGATACGCAGTATTTT

d_gene: TRBD2
v_gene: TRBV7-2
j_gene: TRBJ2-7
abundance: -
CDR3aa: CASSQLAGVGYEQYF
CDR3nt: TGTGCCAGCAGCCAACTAGCGGGAGTAGGTTACGAGCAGTACTTC

d_gene: TRBD2
v_gene: TRBV11-3
j_gene: TRBJ2-3
abundance: once
CDR3aa: CASSPGTSGSPSTDTQYF
CDR3nt: TGTGCCAGCAGCCCCGGGACTAGCGGGAGCCCTAGCACAGATACGCAGTATTTT

d_gene: -
v_gene: TRBV9
j_gene: TRBJ2-5
abundance: once
CDR3aa: CASSVGDYQETQYF
CDR3nt: TGTGCCAGCAGCGTAGGGGACTACCAAGAGACCCAGTACTTC

d_gene: -
v_gene: TRBV9
j_gene: TRBJ1-2
abundance: -
CDR3aa: CASSVMGLHGYTF
CDR3nt: TGTGCCAGCAGCGTAATGGGGCTCCACGGCTACACCTTC

d_gene: TRBD1
v_gene: TRBV7-3
j_gene: TRBJ2-7
abundance: -
CDR3aa: CASSLRQGAREQYF
CDR3nt: TGTGCCAGCAGCTTACGGCAGGGGGCGCGGGAGCAGTACTTC

d_gene: -
v_gene: TRBV16
j_gene: TRBJ1-1
abundance: -
CDR3aa: CASSQSRDAPITAFF
CDR3nt: TGTGCCAGCAGCCAATCCCGGGATGCCCCGATAACGGCTTTCTTT

d_gene: -
v_gene: TRBV7-9
j_gene: TRBJ2-2
abundance: few
CDR3aa: CASSLYSYGNTGELFF
CDR3nt: TGTGCCAGCAGCCTATACAGTTACGGGAACACCGGGGAGCTGTTTTTT

d_gene: -
v_gene: TRBV5-5
j_gene: TRBJ1-2
abundance: -
CDR3aa: CASSLSRTGFGYTF
CDR3nt: TGTGCCAGCAGCCTCTCCCGAACAGGGTTTGGCTACACCTTC

d_gene: -
v_gene: TRBV6-4
j_gene: TRBJ1-5
abundance: -
CDR3aa: CASILECPPRFSNQPQHF
CDR3nt: -

d_gene: -
v_gene: TRBV20-1
j_gene: TRBJ1-2
abundance: -
CDR3aa: CSARVGGGYTF
CDR3nt: TGCAGTGCTAGAGTAGGCGGGGGCTACACCTTC

d_gene: -
v_gene: TRBV7-7
j_gene: TRBJ2-1
abundance: -
CDR3aa: CASSLGGLPGETEQFF
CDR3nt: TGTGCCAGCAGCCTCGGGGGACTGCCGGGAGAAACTGAGCAGTTCTTC

d_gene: TRBD1
v_gene: TRBV6-5
j_gene: TRBJ1-2
abundance: few
CDR3aa: CASSYSTGGIYGYTF
CDR3nt: TGTGCCAGCAGTTACTCAACAGGGGGCATCTATGGCTACACCTTC

d_gene: TRBD2
v_gene: TRBV28
j_gene: TRBJ2-7
abundance: -
CDR3aa: CASSLAGNYEQYF
CDR3nt: TGTGCCAGCAGTCTAGCGGGAAACTACGAGCAGTACTTC

d_gene: TRBD2
v_gene: TRBV6-1
j_gene: TRBJ2-1
abundance: -
CDR3aa: CASSAGTTSYNEQFF
CDR3nt: TGTGCCAGCAGTGCCGGGACTACTTCCTACAATGAGCAGTTCTTC